The clone carrying this TCR beta chain was seen more than once but under ten times. Its antigen is still unknown. The CDR3 contains 15 residues. Germline CDR1 and CDR2: SGHRS and YFSETQ. With 2 bases clipped from V and 5 bases from J, the junction kept 9 bases outside the gene matches. They built TCR cDNA with 5'RACE template switching, a step that put in a universal primer site and UMIs. TCRdb reanalysed the 5' RACE reads using MiXCR and keeps one entry per CDR3 protein. The sample yields some 340,000 distinct CDR3 sequences, over 4% seen once. This sample stems from a study of T cells after yellow fever vaccination. Overall study findings and caveats: CD4 and CD8 compartments shared a small share of clonotypes, likely from convergent recombination.

V and J are TRBV5-1 and TRBJ2-5; 7 nucleotides match TRBD2. The specimen was PBMCs, collected 5 days after the yellow fever booster vaccination. The clonotype originates from a man between 18 and 29 years old who received the YFV17D yellow fever vaccine. The CDR3 DNA reads TGCGCCAGCAGCTTAGGTGGGGGGGACGTGGAGACCCAGTACTTC. Translated: CASSLGGGDVETQYF.